This T cell receptor (beta chain) was observed in a study of T-cell reconstitution after alpha-beta-depleted transplantation in children. This clonotype was seen a handful of times. Using unique molecular identifiers, the investigators prepared the TCRbeta library. Using its own MiXCR run on the PCR reads, TCRdb lists one record per CDR3 protein. The profile covers over 400,000 distinct CDR3 sequences, with approximately 13% appearing a single time and more than 5.5% taken by the ten largest. This receptor was taken from a human donor who donated a stem cell graft to a child with combined immunodeficiency. The specimen comprised PBMCs from the stem cell graft donor, sampled from the stem cell graft.

CDR3 nucleotide sequence: TGTGCCAGCTCGCCCAGACAGGCTCAAGAGACCCAGTACTTC. Amino acid sequence: CASSPRQAQETQYF. This chain uses TRBV18 with TRBJ2-5; D possibly corresponds to TRBD1 (6 bases). The V gene lost 6 bases and the J gene lost 2 bases, with 13 bases spanning the gap. Per the germline V gene, CDR1 is KGHSH and CDR2 is LQKENI. The CDR3 contains 14 residues.